The 25 T cell receptor beta chains listed next were all sequenced from one sample in a study of cytomegalovirus exposure and HLA in healthy donors. PCR used 60 Vbeta primers and 13 Jbeta primers. Profiled with immunoSEQ multiplex PCR; TCRdb holds only in-frame clones, not every one. In all, the sample yields some 70,000 clones. Sequenced sample: PBMCs. The receptor source for this set is a female donor in good health and CMV-seropositive.

The V gene is TRBV7-9, the J gene TRBJ1-1; weak D call: TRBD1 (6 bases). V gave up 3 bases and J gave up 4 bases, with 15 bases separating them. Germline V gene data show CDR1 as SEHNR and CDR2 as FQNEAQ (reference sequence). CDR3 size: 15 residues. CDR3 protein: CASSFSGGVSTEAFF. As DNA, the CDR3 is TGTGCCAGCAGCTTTAGTGGGGGCGTTAGCACTGAAGCTTTCTTT. Using reference TRBV7-9 and TRBJ1-1 for the parts outside the CDR3, the full variable domain is DTGVSQNPRHKITKRGQNVTFRCDPISEHNRLYWYRQTLGQGPEFLTYFQNEAQLEKSRLLSDRFSAERPKGSFSTLEIQRTEQGDSAMYLCASSFSGGVSTEAFFGQGTRLTVV.

This chain uses TRBV7-6 with TRBJ2-5; possible D gene TRBD1, 5 bases. V was trimmed by 1 base and J by 1 base, leaving 10 bases between them. Germline V gives CDR1 SGHVS, CDR2 FNYEAQ. The CDR3 is 15 residues long. The CDR3 DNA is TGTGCCAGCAGCTTAGGCGACAGCCGCCAAGAGACCCAGTACTTC. Its translation: CASSLGDSRQETQYF.

In DNA form, the CDR3 reads TGTGCCACCGATCCTAGCGGGAGCTCCTACGAGCAGTACTTC. Encoded protein: CATDPSGSSYEQYF. V usage is TRBV7-2 and J usage is TRBJ2-7, with TRBD2 identical over 10 bases. From germline, CDR1 is SGHTA and CDR2 FQGNSA. V lost 10 bases and J lost 0; bases outside the gene matches: 6. The CDR3 is made up of 14 amino acids.

V usage is TRBV7-9 and J usage is TRBJ2-1; 10 nucleotides match TRBD2. The germline gives CDR1 SEHNR, CDR2 FQNEAQ (reference sequence). This CDR3 region has 16 residues. V dropped 1 base and J dropped 7; count of bases not matched to a gene: 7. CDR3 DNA: TGTGCCAGCAGCTTAGTGTCTAGCGGGAGCGTGAATGAGCAGTTCTTC. Its translation: CASSLVSSGSVNEQFF.

The V gene is TRBV6-5, the J gene TRBJ2-1, with TRBD2 identical over 10 bases. CDR1 MNHEY and CDR2 SVGAGI come from the germline V gene. This CDR3 is 15 amino acids long. V lost 6 bases and J lost 0; bases outside the gene matches: 2. The CDR3, as DNA: TGTGCCAGCAGGCCTAGCGGGAGCTCCTACAATGAGCAGTTCTTC. Its translation is CASRPSGSSYNEQFF.

V is TRBV29-1 and J is TRBJ2-5; TRBD2 aligns across 16 bases. V lost 6 bases and J lost 0; bases outside the gene matches: 10. The CDR3 is 18 amino acids. Germline assignment: CDR1 SQVTM and CDR2 ANQGSEA. In DNA form, the CDR3 reads TGCAGCGTAGGAAAGGGACTAGCGGGGGGGTCGTACCAAGAGACCCAGTACTTC. Translated: CSVGKGLAGGSYQETQYF.

The chain has TRBV6-1 and TRBJ2-7; perhaps TRBD2 as D (6 bases). The CDR3 covers 15 residues. Looked up from germline, CDR1 is MNHNS and CDR2 is SASEGT. Trimming stripped 3 bases from V and 6 bases from J, with 18 bases between. In nucleotides, the CDR3 is TGTGCCAGCAGTGAGCGGGGCGCTAGGAGTCTCGAGCAGTACTTC. Its translation: CASSERGARSLEQYF.

The CDR3 region is CASSFTVSYNEQFF. In DNA form, the CDR3 reads TGTGCCAGCAGTTTTACAGTCTCCTACAATGAGCAGTTCTTC. The rearrangement uses TRBV28 and TRBJ2-1; D is undetermined. The CDR3 contains 14 residues. V was trimmed by 3 bases and J by 0 bases, leaving 6 bases between them. The germline V gene encodes CDR1 MDHEN and CDR2 SYDVKM.

This chain uses TRBV12-5 with TRBJ1-5; perhaps TRBD1 as D (5 bases). Between the trimmed V and J ends, which lost 0 bases and 1 base, there was a span of 10 bases. There are 16 residues in the CDR3. The germline gives CDR1 LGHNT, CDR2 FRNRAP. The CDR3 loop reads CASGLVRRGSNQPQHF. The CDR3 DNA is TGTGCTAGTGGTTTGGTACGAAGGGGCAGCAATCAGCCCCAGCATTTT.

The chain uses TRBV6-8 and TRBJ2-7; 11 positions agree with TRBD2. CDR3 length: 15 amino acids. The germline CDR1 and CDR2 sequences are MNHGY and SAAAGT. V shed 5 bases, J shed 4 bases, and the junction held 7 bases outside the gene matches. The CDR3 nucleotides read TGTGCCAGCAGTAATTTAGCGGGAGGGAGGTACGAGCAGTACTTC. Protein product: CASSNLAGGRYEQYF.

The chain couples TRBV28 to TRBJ2-5; possible D gene TRBD1, 6 bases. CDR3 length: 11 amino acids. V shed 5 bases and J shed 12 bases, with 13 bases lying between them. Germline-derived CDR1 and CDR2 are MDHEN and SYDVKM. CDR3 amino acids: CASSPGQMKYF. The CDR3 region has the DNA TGTGCCAGCAGTCCCGGACAGATGAAGTACTTC.

The rearrangement uses TRBV28 and TRBJ1-6; TRBD1 might be the D (5 bases). The germline CDR1 and CDR2 sequences are MDHEN and SYDVKM. The germline V and J ends were trimmed by 6 bases and 6 bases, with 27 bases remaining between them. This CDR3 spans 19 amino acids. DNA for the CDR3: TGTGCCAGCAGCTCTCATCTCGGGGGGGATCGGTATAGTAATTCACCCCTCCACTTT. This translates into CASSSHLGGDRYSNSPLHF. The full variable domain, its missing parts supplied by reference TRBV28 and TRBJ1-6, is DVKVTQSSRYLVKRTGEKVFLECVQDMDHENMFWYRQDPGLGLRLIYFSYDVKMKEKGDIPEGYSVSREKKERFSLILESASTNQTSMYLCASSSHLGGDRYSNSPLHFGNGTRLTVT.

The genes are TRBV2 and TRBJ2-1, with TRBD2 matching over 12 bases. CDR1 is SNHLY and CDR2 is FYNNEI in the germline V gene. V lost 0 bases to trimming and J lost 10 bases; unmatched junction nucleotides: 7. The CDR3 loop spans 16 amino acids. CDR3 DNA sequence: TGTGCCAGCAGTGAAGCGCAGGGACTAGCGGGTAGCGAGCAGTTCTTC. Its translation: CASSEAQGLAGSEQFF.

The V gene is TRBV30, the J gene TRBJ1-4, with 8 bases aligning to TRBD1. V was clipped by 3 bases and J by 8 bases; unmatched bases: 11. Germline CDR1 is GTSNPN and CDR2 is SVGIG (reference sequence). CDR3 size: 15 residues. The CDR3 nucleotides are TGTGCCTGGAGCCTTGGGGGGACAGGAGGGGAAAAACTGTTTTTT. Encoded protein: CAWSLGGTGGEKLFF.

The CDR3 DNA reads as TGTGCCAGCAGCGTTGGGACAGGGGGATACACTGAAGCTTTCTTT. It translates to CASSVGTGGYTEAFF. This chain connects TRBV9 to TRBJ1-1; 11 bases are a match to TRBD1. The V gene's germline CDR1 is SGDLS and CDR2 YYNGEE. V shed 2 bases, J shed 3 bases, and the junction held 3 bases outside the gene matches. There are 15 residues in the CDR3.

This chain uses TRBV18 with TRBJ2-2, with D possibly matching TRBD1 (6 bases). Between the trimmed V and J ends, which lost 0 bases and 0 bases, there was a span of 11 bases. This CDR3 is 17 amino acids long. Germline V gene lookup returns CDR1 KGHSH and CDR2 LQKENI. CDR3 nucleotide sequence: TGTGCCAGCTCACCACCAAGACAGGCCGCGAACACCGGGGAGCTGTTTTTT. Its translation is CASSPPRQAANTGELFF.

The gene calls are TRBV6-1 and TRBJ2-3; TRBD2 matches 11 bases. Germline trimming cut 2 bases from V and 4 bases from J; bases unmatched to any gene: 2. This CDR3 is built from 15 residues. The germline CDR1 and CDR2 sequences are MNHNS and SASEGT. Written as DNA, the CDR3 is TGTGCCAGCAGTGAATTAGCGGGAGGGCCAGATACGCAGTATTTT. Protein sequence: CASSELAGGPDTQYF.

The CDR3 DNA reads TGTGCCAGCAGCTTGATAGCGAATGAGCAGTTCTTC. It yields the protein CASSLIANEQFF. The chain joins TRBV5-4 to TRBJ2-1; D might be TRBD2 (5 bases). Deletions cut 1 base from V and 7 bases from J, with 6 bases between. The germline gives CDR1 SGHNT, CDR2 YYREEE (reference sequence). The CDR3 is 12 amino acids.

The rearrangement links TRBV19 to TRBJ1-5; the match to TRBD1 covers 10 bases. V lost 6 bases and J lost 2; bases outside the gene matches: 1. CDR1 is LNHDA and CDR2 is SQIVND in the germline V gene (reference sequence). The CDR3 is 14 residues long. CDR3 in amino acids: CASRGTGGNQPQHF. The DNA of the CDR3 is TGTGCCAGTAGGGGGACAGGGGGCAATCAGCCCCAGCATTTT.

The chain has TRBV28 and TRBJ2-7, with TRBD1 identical over 10 bases. The CDR3 contains 16 residues. Germline V lookup: CDR1 MDHEN, CDR2 SYDVKM. The V segment lost 3 bases and the J segment 4 bases; nucleotides outside the gene matches: 9. CDR3 coding DNA: TGTGCCAGCAGTTTCGTACCGGGACAGGGGACTTACGAGCAGTACTTC. This encodes CASSFVPGQGTYEQYF.

The gene calls are TRBV11-1 and TRBJ2-2; tentative D call: TRBD2 (6 bases). CDR1 is SGHAT, CDR2 FQDESV, per germline (reference sequence). V gave up 5 bases and J gave up 1 base, with 11 bases separating them. The CDR3 totals 15 residues. This CDR3 reads CASSPLARNTGELFF. The CDR3 DNA is TGTGCCAGCAGCCCTCTAGCGCGGAACACCGGGGAGCTGTTTTTT. Combining the CDR3 with reference TRBV11-1 and TRBJ2-2 gives the whole variable domain EAEVAQSPRYKITEKSQAVAFWCDPISGHATLYWYRQILGQGPELLVQFQDESVVDDSQLPKDRFSAERLKGVDSTLKIQPAELGDSAMYLCASSPLARNTGELFFGEGSRLTVL.

V is TRBV27 and J is TRBJ2-7, with 9 positions matching TRBD2. Germline assignment: CDR1 MNHEY and CDR2 SMNVEV (reference sequence). The ends lost 2 bases at V and 2 bases at J; junction bases unmatched: 1. The CDR3 runs 14 residues. CDR3 bases: TGTGCCAGCAGTTTAGGCGGGAGGGCCTACGAGCAGTACTTC. This sequence encodes CASSLGGRAYEQYF.

A note on this clone: At the DNA level, this CDR3 is encoded by other sequences in the same sample as well. The CDR3 protein is CASSLTSGYEQYF. Here the CDR3 DNA reads TGCGCCAGCAGCCTGACTAGCGGCTACGAGCAGTACTTC. V is TRBV4-3 and J is TRBJ2-7; the match to TRBD2 covers 9 bases. Trimming at V came to 4 bases and at J to 3 bases, leaving 1 base not matched to a gene. The CDR3 is 13 residues long. Germline CDR1 is LGHNA and CDR2 is YSLEER.

The V call is TRBV30, the J call TRBJ1-5; perhaps TRBD1 as D (5 bases). Germline V gives CDR1 GTSNPN, CDR2 SVGIG (reference sequence). The CDR3 loop spans 15 amino acids. V was pared by 3 bases and J by 6 bases, with 18 bases between. CDR3 sequence: CAWRGKGLGSQPQHF. The CDR3 nucleotides are TGTGCCTGGAGGGGGAAGGGACTCGGGAGTCAGCCCCAGCATTTT.

The chain couples TRBV4-3 to TRBJ2-7; the D gene is possibly TRBD2 (6 bases). V was shortened by 1 base and J by 4 bases, with 14 bases between the two germline ends. This CDR3 contains 15 residues. Looked up from germline, CDR1 is LGHNA and CDR2 is YSLEER. CDR3 nucleotides: TGCGCCAGCAGCCAAGCTGGGGGGACGGGATACGAGCAGTACTTC. Translation gives CASSQAGGTGYEQYF.